This T cell receptor (beta chain) was sequenced in a study of blood T cell repertoires in COVID-19. TCRdb keeps only in-frame clones here, not all; method: immunoSEQ multiplex PCR. The repertoire holds 200,000 to 300,000 clones, with around 83% as singletons. The sequencing sample was made of peripheral blood. The clonotype was recovered from a man aged 35-49 years who had recovered from COVID-19.

CDR3 residues: CASSLGGMTGSSGANVLTF. CDR3 in DNA: TGCGCCAGCAGCCTTGGGGGGATGACAGGGAGCTCTGGGGCCAACGTCCTGACTTTC. This chain links TRBV4-1 with TRBJ2-6; D is possibly TRBD1 (7 bases). Trimming cost V 4 bases and J 0 bases, with 19 bases left between them. Per germline, CDR1 MGHRA and CDR2 YSYEKL. The length of the CDR3 is 19 residues.